The 21 T cell receptor beta chains listed next were all sequenced from one sample in a study of shared clonotypes between healthy human individuals. The naive CD8 population came from CD45RO-negative cells selected for CCR7, without terminally differentiated effector memory CD45RA+ cells. The protocol was immunoSEQ multiplex PCR, while the TCRdb copy is restricted to in-frame clones and leaves out a portion. The repertoire holds approximately 600,000 clones, with about 95% as singletons. Source material: naive CD8+ T cells sorted from blood. The receptor set was obtained from a woman between 25 and 40 years old in good health.

The rearrangement joins TRBV5-5 to TRBJ1-5, with a weak D call TRBD1 (5 bases). This CDR3 has 16 amino acids. Germline CDR1 SGHKS, CDR2 YYEKEE (reference sequence). V was cut by 0 bases and J by 3 bases, with 13 bases left in between. For the CDR3, the DNA is TGTGCCAGCAGCTTGGCCGATGACAGCAACAATCAGCCCCAGCATTTT. Translation gives CASSLADDSNNQPQHF.

The rearrangement joins TRBV4-1 to TRBJ2-7; TRBD1 agrees at 12 bases. CDR3 length: 15 residues. Germline CDR1 is MGHRA and CDR2 is YSYEKL. The trim removed 5 bases at V and 3 bases at J, leaving 5 bases unmatched. The CDR3 region is CASSEGQGAIYEQYF. The CDR3, as DNA: TGCGCCAGCAGCGAGGGACAGGGGGCTATCTACGAGCAGTACTTC.

The V call is TRBV6-6, the J call TRBJ2-7; D might be TRBD2 (5 bases). The CDR3 totals 14 residues. Germline V gene lookup returns CDR1 MNHNY and CDR2 SVGAGI (reference sequence). The V end was cut by 2 bases, the J end by 2 bases, with 10 bases between. The CDR3 sequence: CASSYVGSTYEQYF. The CDR3 region has the DNA TGTGCCAGCAGTTACGTGGGGAGCACCTACGAGCAGTACTTC.

This clone was counted a single time. The chain links TRBV18 to TRBJ1-3, with a tentative D call TRBD1 (5 bases). The germline V gene has CDR1 KGHSH and CDR2 LQKENI. The V and J ends lost 0 bases and 0 bases respectively, with 6 bases between them. The CDR3 spans 15 residues. The DNA of the CDR3 is TGTGCCAGCTCACCACCCGGGGGCTCTGGAAACACCATATATTTT. Protein sequence: CASSPPGGSGNTIYF.

The chain has TRBV5-6 and TRBJ1-3; D ambiguous. Trimming took off 1 base at V and 4 bases at J, with 9 bases between the two ends. This CDR3 comprises 14 residues. Per germline, CDR1 SGHDT and CDR2 YYEEEE. In DNA form, the CDR3 reads TGTGCCAGCAGCTTGATGGGCGGGGGAAACACCATATATTTT. Amino acid sequence: CASSLMGGGNTIYF.

The chain uses TRBV30 and TRBJ2-5, with D tentatively TRBD1 (7 bases). The J call may be in error: the DNA end matches TRBJ2-7 better. Germline V CDR1 and CDR2: GTSNPN, SVGIG (reference sequence). The CDR3 contains 11 residues. CDR3 loop: CAWTGGLEQYF. In DNA, the CDR3 is TGTGCCTGGACAGGGGGGCTCGAGCAGTACTTC.

The chain is built from TRBV21-1 and TRBJ2-7; the table's D call of TRBD1 was not tested on the DNA. TRBV21-1 is shown as a pseudogene. The CDR3 covers 14 residues. The CDR3 nucleotides read TGTGCCAGCAGCAGGTGCAGGGGGAATTACGAGCAGTACTTC. The encoded protein is CASSRCRGNYEQYF.

This chain uses TRBV28 with TRBJ2-5; 8 bases are shared with TRBD2. V was clipped by 2 bases and J by 5 bases; unmatched bases: 7. The CDR3 runs 15 residues. Germline V lookup: CDR1 MDHEN, CDR2 SYDVKM. In DNA, the CDR3 is TGTGCCAGCAGTTTAAGCGGGAGTTCATCCGAGACCCAGTACTTC. Its protein is CASSLSGSSSETQYF.

This clone was detected once. The chain links TRBV27 to TRBJ2-7; 10 nucleotides agree with TRBD2. The ends lost 6 bases at V and 2 bases at J; junction bases unmatched: 4. This CDR3 has 14 residues. Germline values: CDR1 MNHEY, CDR2 SMNVEV (reference sequence). For the CDR3, the DNA is TGTGCCAGCAGCCTAGCGGGAGCCCCCTACGAGCAGTACTTC. It codes for CASSLAGAPYEQYF.

J is TRBJ2-7 and V is TRBV7-9; 7 positions match TRBD1. Looked up from germline, CDR1 is SEHNR and CDR2 is FQNEAQ (reference sequence). The CDR3 covers 16 residues. J lost 1 base, V lost 0 bases, and 6 bases had no gene match. The CDR3 DNA reads as TGTGCCAGCAGCTTAGCCCAAGGGACAGCATCCTACGAGCAGTACTTC. The encoded protein is CASSLAQGTASYEQYF.

The CDR3 here is CATSRGSGTGGTEAFF. The CDR3 nucleotides are TGTGCCACCAGCAGAGGCTCCGGGACAGGGGGCACTGAAGCTTTCTTT. The chain is built from TRBV15 and TRBJ1-1; 11 nucleotides line up with TRBD1. Trimming cost V 1 base and J 4 bases; bases outside gene matches: 5. The V gene's germline CDR1 is LNHNV and CDR2 YYDKDF (reference sequence). The CDR3 runs 16 residues.

As DNA, the CDR3 is TGCGCCAGCAGCCAAGCGGACACGGTAAAGCAGTACTTC. Encoded protein: CASSQADTVKQYF. The chain combines TRBV4-1 with TRBJ2-7; TRBD1 is a possible D gene (5 bases). Per the germline V gene, CDR1 is MGHRA and CDR2 is YSYEKL. This CDR3 contains 13 residues. V was shortened by 1 base and J by 8 bases, with 12 bases between the two germline ends.

The V and J genes are TRBV19 and TRBJ2-7; 7 positions match TRBD2. CDR1 and CDR2 (germline): LNHDA, SQIVND (reference sequence). The CDR3 spans 15 residues. The ends lost 4 bases at V and 1 base at J; junction bases unmatched: 7. This chain's CDR3 is CASSTRGLTSYEQYF. CDR3 nucleotides: TGTGCCAGTAGTACAAGGGGACTAACTTCCTACGAGCAGTACTTC.

The chain is built from TRBV4-2 and TRBJ1-4, with a weak D call TRBD1 (6 bases). CDR3 length: 18 residues. Germline CDR1 reads LGHNA; CDR2 reads YNFKEQ. V was cut by 1 base and J by 0 bases, with 15 bases left in between. CDR3 nucleotide sequence: TGTGCCAGCAGCCAAGTATGGAGGGGGGGGGCAACTAATGAAAAACTGTTTTTT. Translated: CASSQVWRGGATNEKLFF.

The rearrangement uses TRBV7-2 and TRBJ2-3; no clear D. The V and J ends lost 8 bases and 5 bases respectively, with 8 bases between them. This CDR3 is built from 11 residues. Germline loops: CDR1 SGHTA, CDR2 FQGNSA. This chain's CDR3 is CASRSRDTQYF. For the CDR3, the DNA is TGTGCCAGCCGCTCGAGAGATACGCAGTATTTT. The full variable domain, with the rest looked up from reference TRBV7-2 and TRBJ2-3, is GAGVSQSPSNKVTEKGKDVELRCDPISGHTALYWYRQSLGQGLEFLIYFQGNSAPDKSGLPSDRFSAERTGGSVSTLTIQRTQQEDSAVYLCASRSRDTQYFGPGTRLTVL.

This chain links TRBV7-2 with TRBJ2-5, with 14 bases identical to TRBD2. Germline CDR1 reads SGHTA; CDR2 reads FQGNSA. After removal of 0 bases from V and 5 bases from J, the junction contained 11 bases not matched to a gene. This CDR3 comprises 19 residues. DNA for the CDR3: TGTGCCAGCAGCTTAGCAGAATATGGACTAGCGGGAGGAAGGGAGACCCAGTACTTC. Protein sequence: CASSLAEYGLAGGRETQYF. Based on the CDR3 plus reference TRBV7-2 and TRBJ2-5, the full variable domain is GAGVSQSPSNKVTEKGKDVELRCDPISGHTALYWYRQSLGQGLEFLIYFQGNSAPDKSGLPSDRFSAERTGGSVSTLTIQRTQQEDSAVYLCASSLAEYGLAGGRETQYFGPGTRLLVL.

This clone appeared a single time. This sequence joins TRBV5-8 and TRBJ1-1, with no clear D. V lost 0 bases and J 6 bases, leaving 6 bases between the germline ends. Germline CDR1 reads SGHTS; CDR2 reads YDEGEE. The CDR3 has 12 residues. The CDR3 region is CASSLAQPEAFF. The CDR3 DNA is TGTGCCAGCAGCTTGGCACAACCTGAAGCTTTCTTT.

This sequence joins TRBV27 and TRBJ2-7, with no clear D. The germline gives CDR1 MNHEY, CDR2 SMNVEV (reference sequence). Trimming pared 6 bases from V and 5 bases from J, leaving 17 bases between. This CDR3 spans 14 amino acids. In nucleotides, the CDR3 is TGTGCCAGCAGACCTCTCGACGCGAGGCACGAGCAGTACTTC. It is translated as CASRPLDARHEQYF.

The rearrangement links TRBV13 to TRBJ2-7, with 11 bases lining up with TRBD1. There are 15 residues in the CDR3. With 6 bases clipped from V and 3 bases from J, the junction kept 7 bases outside the gene matches. Germline V CDR1 and CDR2: PRHDT, FYEKMQ (reference sequence). As DNA, the CDR3 is TGTGCCAGCAGTTTCGGACAGGGGGCGATCTACGAGCAGTACTTC. It yields the protein CASSFGQGAIYEQYF.

The J gene is TRBJ2-7, the V gene TRBV28; a possible D gene is TRBD1 (5 bases). The CDR3 length is 15 residues. Germline V gene lookup returns CDR1 MDHEN and CDR2 SYDVKM. Between the trimmed V and J ends, which lost 2 bases and 0 bases, there was a span of 11 bases. The CDR3 region has the DNA TGTGCCAGCAGTTTAGGTAGGGGCCCCTCCTACGAGCAGTACTTC. As protein: CASSLGRGPSYEQYF. Full variable domain (missing parts from reference TRBV28 and TRBJ2-7): DVKVTQSSRYLVKRTGEKVFLECVQDMDHENMFWYRQDPGLGLRLIYFSYDVKMKEKGDIPEGYSVSREKKERFSLILESASTNQTSMYLCASSLGRGPSYEQYFGPGTRLTVT.

Written as DNA, the CDR3 is TGTGCCAGTAGTATCCCCAGGGAGGGTCAGCCCCAGCATTTT. It is translated as CASSIPREGQPQHF. The rearrangement links TRBV19 to TRBJ1-5, with D possibly being TRBD1 (5 bases). Germline V gene data show CDR1 as LNHDA and CDR2 as SQIVND (reference sequence). CDR3 length: 14 residues. V lost 3 bases, J lost 6 bases, and 12 bases lay in between.